Listed below are T cell receptor beta chains from one sample, sequenced in a study of neurological immune-mediated disorders. TCRdb called the 5' RACE reads again in MiXCR, with one record for every CDR3 protein. The table includes 90,000 to 100,000 distinct CDR3 sequences, about 3.8% detected once. Source material: PBMCs. These receptors all stem from a woman aged 18 to 35 with multiple sclerosis. Each CDR3 is given with its conserved first and last residue. D genes are given only for firm matches. A row's size may be missing; if present it is once, few, many or a size class.

- | many | TRBJ1-2 | TRBV6-5 | CASSYSLYNYGYTF | TGTGCCAGCAGTTACTCTCTCTATAACTATGGCTACACCTTC
TRBD2 | few | TRBJ2-3 | TRBV5-1 | CASRRFSGGRTDTQYF | TGCGCCAGCAGACGATTTAGCGGGGGTCGGACAGATACGCAGTATTTT
- | many | TRBJ2-6 | TRBV9 | CASNNFGGSGANVLTF | TGTGCCAGCAATAATTTTGGGGGCTCTGGGGCCAACGTCCTGACTTTC
- | many | TRBJ2-7 | TRBV20-1 | CSVPTDSYEQYF | TGCAGTGTCCCGACAGACTCCTACGAGCAGTACTTC
- | many | TRBJ1-5 | TRBV5-1 | CASSPGPGNQPQHF | TGCGCCAGCAGCCCTGGACCTGGCAATCAGCCCCAGCATTTT
TRBD1 | many | TRBJ2-2 | TRBV28 | CASHRGNTGELFF | TGTGCCAGTCACAGGGGGAACACCGGGGAGCTGTTTTTT
TRBD2 | many | TRBJ2-3 | TRBV5-6 | CASSSYTSGIDTDTQYF | TGTGCCAGCAGCTCCTATACTAGCGGGATTGACACAGATACGCAGTATTTT
TRBD2 | many | TRBJ2-2 | TRBV4-1 | CASSQGGAGGGHTGELFF | TGCGCCAGCAGCCAAGGTGGGGCCGGCGGGGGACACACCGGGGAGCTGTTTTTT
- | - | TRBJ2-3 | TRBV12-3/TRBV12-4 | CASSFGRGVTDTQYF | TGTGCCAGCAGTTTCGGGCGGGGCGTCACAGATACGCAGTATTTT
TRBD2 | many | TRBJ2-2 | TRBV7-9 | CASSPPGGRTGELFF | TGTGCCAGCAGCCCACCGGGGGGAAGGACCGGGGAGCTGTTTTTT
- | many | TRBJ1-1 | TRBV21-1 | CASSKEVAGRNTEAFF | TGTGCCAGCAGCAAAGAGGTCGCAGGAAGAAACACTGAAGCTTTCTTT
- | many | TRBJ2-7 | TRBV5-1 | CASSKNVYEQYF | TGCGCCAGCAGCAAAAACGTGTACGAGCAGTACTTC
- | many | TRBJ1-2 | TRBV5-5 | CASRDPGRDLGYTF | TGTGCCAGCAGGGATCCGGGAAGGGACCTTGGCTACACCTTC
TRBD1 | many | TRBJ1-1 | TRBV5-1 | CASTIGAGQINTEAFF | TGCGCCAGCACCATTGGAGCGGGACAGATAAACACTGAAGCTTTCTTT
- | many | TRBJ1-2 | TRBV7-8 | CASRAGAENYGYTF | TGTGCCAGCAGGGCCGGGGCAGAGAACTATGGCTACACCTTC
- | many | TRBJ2-1 | TRBV6-4 | CASSDKGYNEQFF | TGTGCCAGCAGTGACAAGGGCTACAATGAGCAGTTCTTC
- | many | TRBJ1-5 | TRBV20-1 | CSADDSYSNQPQHF | TGCAGTGCAGACGACAGTTATAGCAATCAGCCCCAGCATTTT
- | many | TRBJ2-1 | TRBV5-1 | CASSTEKADRGFF | TGCGCCAGCAGCACAGAGAAAGCGGACCGGGGGTTCTTC
TRBD2 | many | TRBJ2-3 | TRBV12-3/TRBV12-4 | CASSLDGGATDTQYF | TGTGCCAGCAGTTTAGACGGGGGGGCCACAGATACGCAGTATTTT
- | many | TRBJ2-3 | TRBV2 | CASSGTRTDTQYF | TGTGCCAGCAGCGGAACCCGCACAGATACGCAGTATTTT
TRBD1 | many | TRBJ2-7 | TRBV3-1 | CASSARDRGLYEQYF | TGTGCCAGCAGCGCCCGGGACAGGGGCCTCTACGAGCAGTACTTC
- | many | TRBJ1-2 | TRBV4-1 | CASSQVLASNYGYTF | TGCGCCAGCAGCCAAGTTTTGGCCAGTAACTATGGCTACACCTTC
- | many | TRBJ1-4 | TRBV5-1 | CASSWRLSTNEKLFF | TGCGCCAGCAGCTGGAGGCTTTCAACTAATGAAAAACTGTTTTTT
TRBD2 | many | TRBJ2-1 | TRBV14 | CASGVDGGGSNEQFF | TGTGCCAGCGGGGTAGACGGCGGGGGGTCCAATGAGCAGTTCTTC
- | many | TRBJ1-1 | TRBV7-9 | CASSYTSLGTEAFF | TGTGCCAGCAGCTACACATCATTAGGGACTGAAGCTTTCTTT
- | many | TRBJ1-2 | TRBV6-2/TRBV6-3 | CASSFRTTGSYGYTF | TGTGCCAGCAGTTTCCGAACAACCGGGTCCTATGGCTACACCTTC
TRBD1 | many | TRBJ1-2 | TRBV5-1 | CASSLGTGVNYGYTF | TGCGCCAGCAGCTTGGGGACAGGCGTTAACTATGGCTACACCTTC
TRBD2 | few | TRBJ2-7 | TRBV6-2/TRBV6-3 | CASSYSTGGSYEQYF | TGTGCCAGCAGTTACTCAACGGGAGGATCCTACGAGCAGTACTTC
- | many | TRBJ2-7 | TRBV20-1 | CSARRGLDYEQYF | TGCAGTGCTAGGAGGGGGTTGGACTACGAGCAGTACTTC
- | many | TRBJ2-3 | TRBV5-1 | CASSGSGSTDTQYF | TGCGCCAGCAGTGGGAGCGGGAGCACAGATACGCAGTATTTT
- | many | TRBJ1-1 | TRBV7-9 | CASSLSGLAEAFF | TGTGCCAGCAGCTTATCCGGACTAGCTGAAGCTTTCTTT
- | many | TRBJ2-2 | TRBV7-9 | CASSSNRQDFTGELFF | TGTGCCAGCAGCTCCAACCGACAGGACTTCACCGGGGAGCTGTTTTTT
- | many | TRBJ2-1 | TRBV6-5 | CASSYSITAYNEQFF | TGTGCCAGCAGTTACTCGATTACGGCCTACAATGAGCAGTTCTTC
- | many | TRBJ2-5 | TRBV20-1 | CSAGDWETQYF | TGCAGTGCCGGGGACTGGGAGACCCAGTACTTC
TRBD2 | many | TRBJ2-7 | TRBV7-2 | CASSKTSGILPYEQYF | TGTGCCAGCAGCAAAACTAGCGGGATCCTCCCCTACGAGCAGTACTTC
- | many | TRBJ1-4 | TRBV5-1 | CASMRAGSGEKLFF | TGCGCCAGCATGCGTGCAGGGTCTGGTGAAAAACTGTTTTTT
- | many | TRBJ1-1 | TRBV19 | CASRAAGPGTEAFF | TGTGCCAGTAGGGCGGCGGGGCCGGGCACTGAAGCTTTCTTT
- | many | TRBJ2-7 | TRBV9 | CASSGTNEDEQYF | TGTGCCAGCAGCGGAACCAACGAGGACGAGCAGTACTTC
- | many | TRBJ2-3 | TRBV6-5 | CASSYSPGGTDTQYF | TGTGCCAGCAGTTACTCTCCGGGAGGCACAGATACGCAGTATTTT
- | many | TRBJ2-7 | TRBV20-1 | CSAASRSPGYEQYF | TGCAGTGCCGCATCCCGATCCCCGGGTTACGAGCAGTACTTC
- | - | TRBJ2-3 | TRBV9 | CASSVPSGVSTDTQYF | TGTGCCAGCAGCGTGCCCTCTGGAGTTAGCACAGATACGCAGTATTTT
- | many | TRBJ2-1 | TRBV5-1 | CASSLPRGSPYNEQFF | TGCGCCAGCAGCTTACCGAGGGGGAGCCCCTACAATGAGCAGTTCTTC
- | many | TRBJ1-1 | TRBV10-3 | CAISVRGDTEAFF | TGTGCCATCAGTGTTAGGGGGGACACTGAAGCTTTCTTT
- | many | TRBJ1-4 | TRBV7-9 | CASSLDRALLEKLFF | TGTGCCAGCAGCTTAGACCGGGCTCTGTTGGAAAAACTGTTTTTT